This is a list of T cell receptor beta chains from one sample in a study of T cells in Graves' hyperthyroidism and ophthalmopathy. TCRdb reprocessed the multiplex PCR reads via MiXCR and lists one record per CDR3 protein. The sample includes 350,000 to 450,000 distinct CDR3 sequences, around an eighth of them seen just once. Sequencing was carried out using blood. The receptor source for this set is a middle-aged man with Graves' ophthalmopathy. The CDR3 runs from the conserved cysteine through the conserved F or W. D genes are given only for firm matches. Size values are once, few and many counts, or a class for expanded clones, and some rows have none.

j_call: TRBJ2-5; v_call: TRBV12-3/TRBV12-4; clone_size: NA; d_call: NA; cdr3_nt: TGTGCCAGCAGTTTAGGGCGGGACGCCCGGGAGACCCAGTACTTC; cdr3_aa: CASSLGRDARETQYF
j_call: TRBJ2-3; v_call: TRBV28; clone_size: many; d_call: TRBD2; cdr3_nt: TGTGCCAGCAGTTGGTCCGGGGGGGGGCCCAGACCTGGGGGCACAGATACGCAGTATTTT; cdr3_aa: CASSWSGGGPRPGGTDTQYF
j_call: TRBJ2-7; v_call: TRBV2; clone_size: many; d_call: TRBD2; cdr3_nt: TGTGCCAGCAGTGAACAGACTAGCGGGAGCAACGAGCAGTACTTC; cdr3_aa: CASSEQTSGSNEQYF
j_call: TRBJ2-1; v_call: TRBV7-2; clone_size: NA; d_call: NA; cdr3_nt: TGTGCCAGCAGCAGTCCCGGGACTTATAGCTCCTACAATGAGCAGTTCTTC; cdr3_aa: CASSSPGTYSSYNEQFF
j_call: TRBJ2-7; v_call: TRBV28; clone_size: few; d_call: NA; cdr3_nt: TGTGCCAGCAGTTTAGGGTTACGTCGATACGAGCAGTACTTC; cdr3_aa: CASSLGLRRYEQYF
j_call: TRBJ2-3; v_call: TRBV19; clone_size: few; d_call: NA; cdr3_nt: TGTGCCAGTAGTATAGACCCCATCCCGACCGCCGGTTCGCAGTATTTT; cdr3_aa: CASSIDPIPTAGSQYF
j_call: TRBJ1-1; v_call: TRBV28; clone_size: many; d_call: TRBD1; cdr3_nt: TGTGCCAGCAGTCCTCAGGGGGGTCCTAACACTGAAGCTTTCTTT; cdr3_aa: CASSPQGGPNTEAFF
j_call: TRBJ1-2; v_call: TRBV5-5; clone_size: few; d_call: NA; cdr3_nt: TGTGCCAGCAGCTTTCAGTATGGCTACACCTTC; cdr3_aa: CASSFQYGYTF
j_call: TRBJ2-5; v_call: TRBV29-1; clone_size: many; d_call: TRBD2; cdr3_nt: TGCAGCGTTCGTGGGGGGACTAACCAAGAGACCCAGTACTTC; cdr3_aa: CSVRGGTNQETQYF
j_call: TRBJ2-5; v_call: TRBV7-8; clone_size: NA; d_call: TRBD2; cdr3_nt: TGTGCCAGCAGCTTATTAGAACTAGCGAAAGAGACCCAGTACTTC; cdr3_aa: CASSLLELAKETQYF
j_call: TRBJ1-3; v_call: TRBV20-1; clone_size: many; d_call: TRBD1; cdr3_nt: TGCAGTGCTAGAGCCGGGACAGGGGGATTCGGAAACACCATATATTTT; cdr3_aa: CSARAGTGGFGNTIYF
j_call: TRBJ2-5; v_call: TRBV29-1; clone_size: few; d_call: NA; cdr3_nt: TGCAGCGTTGAGGATCGGGGAGGCCAAGAGACCCAGTACTTC; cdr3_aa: CSVEDRGGQETQYF
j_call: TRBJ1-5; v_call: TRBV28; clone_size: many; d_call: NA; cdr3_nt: TGTGCCAGCAGTTACACAGACACGGGCAATCAGCCCCAGCATTTT; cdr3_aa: CASSYTDTGNQPQHF
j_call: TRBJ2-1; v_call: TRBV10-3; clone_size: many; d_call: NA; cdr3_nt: TGTGCCATCAGTGACCAAGGACCAGATCCCTCCTACAATGAGCAGTTCTTC; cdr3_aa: CAISDQGPDPSYNEQFF
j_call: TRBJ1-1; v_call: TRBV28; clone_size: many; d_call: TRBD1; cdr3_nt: TGTGCCAGCAAATTAGGGGGCAGGTTTGATGGGACTGAAGCTTTCTTT; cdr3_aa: CASKLGGRFDGTEAFF
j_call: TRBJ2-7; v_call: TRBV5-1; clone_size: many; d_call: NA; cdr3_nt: TGCGCCAGCAGCTTGGTCCCCGGGCCCACCTCCTACGAGCAGTACTTC; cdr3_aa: CASSLVPGPTSYEQYF
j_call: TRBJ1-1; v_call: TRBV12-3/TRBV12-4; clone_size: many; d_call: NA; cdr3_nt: TGTGCCAGCAGTTCACACATGAACACTGAAGCTTTCTTT; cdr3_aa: CASSSHMNTEAFF
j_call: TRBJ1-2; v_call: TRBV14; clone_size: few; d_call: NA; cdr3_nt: TGTGCCAGCAGCCAAGATGGTGCCGATGACTATGGCTACACCTTC; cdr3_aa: CASSQDGADDYGYTF
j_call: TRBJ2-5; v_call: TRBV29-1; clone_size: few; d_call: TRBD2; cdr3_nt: TGCAGCGTGGCATCCGCGGGAGCAGAGACCCAGTACTTC; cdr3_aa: CSVASAGAETQYF
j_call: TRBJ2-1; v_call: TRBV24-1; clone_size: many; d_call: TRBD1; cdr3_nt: TGTGCCACCAGTGAGCCGACAGGGGACAATGAGCAGTTCTTC; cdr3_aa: CATSEPTGDNEQFF
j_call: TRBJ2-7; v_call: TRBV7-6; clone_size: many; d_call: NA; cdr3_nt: TGTGCCAGCAGCTTAGTCGAGGAGGAGCAGTACTTC; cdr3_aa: CASSLVEEEQYF
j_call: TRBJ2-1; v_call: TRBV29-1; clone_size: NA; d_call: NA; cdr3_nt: TGCAGCGTTGCCGTTTACAATGAGCAGTTCTTC; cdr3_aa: CSVAVYNEQFF
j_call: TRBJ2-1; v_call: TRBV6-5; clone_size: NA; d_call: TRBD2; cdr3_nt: TGTGCCAGCAGTTATTTCGGGAGGTTGAGCAATGAGCAGTTCTTC; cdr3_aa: CASSYFGRLSNEQFF
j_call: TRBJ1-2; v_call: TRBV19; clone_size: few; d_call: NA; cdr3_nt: TGTGCCAGTAGTAAGAGCAGGGGCTCAAACCACATGAAAGATGGCTACACCTTC; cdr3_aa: CASSKSRGSNHMKDGYTF
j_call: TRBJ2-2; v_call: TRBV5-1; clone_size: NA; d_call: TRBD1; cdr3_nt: TGCGCCAGCAGCTTCGACAGGGGGATATCCGGGGAGCTGGTTTTT; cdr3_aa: CASSFDRGISGELVF
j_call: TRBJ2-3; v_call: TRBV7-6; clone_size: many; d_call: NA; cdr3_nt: TGTGCCAGCAGCTTAGACGGGACTGTCAGATGGGATACGCAGTATTTT; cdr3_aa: CASSLDGTVRWDTQYF
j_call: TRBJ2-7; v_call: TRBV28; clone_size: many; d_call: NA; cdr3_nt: TGTGCCAGCAGTTTAGGACACAACTACGAGCAGTACTTC; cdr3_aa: CASSLGHNYEQYF
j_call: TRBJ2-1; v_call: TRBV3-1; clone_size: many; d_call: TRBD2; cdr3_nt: TGTGCCAGCAGCCCGGGACTAGCGGGAGGAGGCTTTGAGCAGTTCTTC; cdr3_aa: CASSPGLAGGGFEQFF
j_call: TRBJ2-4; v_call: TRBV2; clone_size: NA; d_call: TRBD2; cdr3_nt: TGTGCCAGCAAGGATCGTCTAGCGGGGGGAGTGGCCAAAAACATTCAGTACTTC; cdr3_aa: CASKDRLAGGVAKNIQYF